This T cell receptor (beta chain) was identified during a study of radiation and T cells in renal cell carcinoma. Study-wide points: Only small tumor regions of about 0.97 g were sampled. In nephrectomy-only tumors, top 100 clonotypes averaged about 45%, versus approximately 50% irradiated. Irradiated tumors held more dominant CDR3 motifs than control tumors.

Profiling relied on immunoSEQ multiplex PCR, and the TCRdb table lists in-frame clones only, not all of them. Among approximately 21,000 clones listed, nearly 55% were seen once. Notes on this clone: Its antigen is still unknown.

Documented treatment: treatment-naive control, cytoreductive nephrectomy. This renal cell carcinoma was of the clear cell type. From germline, CDR1 is MNHNY and CDR2 SVGAGI (reference sequence). Trimming stripped 6 bases from V and 2 bases from J, with 7 bases between. The CDR3 is 13 residues long. The clonotype comes from a human donor with renal cell carcinoma. The material sequenced was tumor tissue, taken from a patient whose treatment was nephrectomy without radiotherapy. This chain uses TRBV6-6 with TRBJ2-2; D gene unclear. This CDR3 is CASRSGNTGELFF. The CDR3 nucleotides are TGTGCCAGCAGATCCGGTAACACCGGGGAGCTGTTTTTT.